One T cell receptor (beta chain) is described in this entry. What it recognizes is unknown. These data originate in a study of Ad26.COV2.S vaccination and SARS-CoV-2 variants. Study-wide findings and caveats: Measurement of non-spike TCR breadth gave similar results in vaccine and placebo recipients.

As to treatment: around 19 received Ad26.COV2.S at low or high dose, single or two shots; about 5 received placebo; per-sample allocation not given. Specimen acquisition occurred on day 63 following the initial vaccine or placebo injection. In Boston, the donor was an adult between 18-55 years of age. TCRdb's copy holds only in-frame clones and misses some; the assay was immunoSEQ multiplex PCR. The data contain 300,000 to 350,000 clones, less than 90% of them singletons. The CDR3 is 14 amino acids. The V and J ends lost 6 bases and 5 bases respectively, with 16 bases between them. Germline V gives CDR1 SGHAT, CDR2 FQNNGV.

The source of this sequence is a person aged 18-65 years who received the Ad26.COV2.S COVID-19 vaccine or a placebo. This chain links TRBV11-2 with TRBJ1-2; D is undetermined. The starting material was peripheral blood, obtained in a trial of Ad26.COV2.S vaccine versus placebo. The CDR3 here is CASRPGFTDYGYTF. Written as DNA, the CDR3 is TGTGCCAGCAGACCCGGCTTCACAGATTATGGCTACACCTTC.